This T cell receptor beta chain was sequenced for a study of T-cell reconstitution after alpha-beta-depleted transplantation in children. Unique molecular identifiers featured in how the TCRbeta library was prepared. TCRdb reanalysed the PCR reads using MiXCR and keeps one entry per CDR3 protein. Seen here are hundreds of thousands of distinct CDR3 sequences, under 14% observed once, and the top ten hold about 20%. Study-level findings and limits: Newly produced T cells mostly accounted for T-cell counts and diversity one year post-transplant. At around two months after transplant, the alpha-beta T cells were reportedly derived from several hundred expanded clones that came from non-depleted graft cells.

This clonotype was seen many times. Antigen unknown. After removal of 7 bases from V and 4 bases from J, the junction contained 12 bases not matched to a gene. CDR1 is ENHRY and CDR2 is SYGVKD in the germline V gene. This CDR3 is built from 16 residues. This clonotype was obtained from a male patient aged 2 to 10 who had a stem cell transplant for chronic granulomatous disease, so the T cells may come from the graft donor. The V and J genes are TRBV10-3 and TRBJ2-5, with 10 bases aligning to TRBD2. This specimen consisted of peripheral blood, obtained 180 days after TCRalphabeta/CD19-depleted stem cell transplant. The CDR3 nucleotides read TGTGCCATCAAGGCTGCTAGCGGGGGTTTGGGAGAGACCCAGTACTTC. This encodes CAIKAASGGLGETQYF.